Listed below are T cell receptor beta chains from one sample, sequenced in a study of shared clonotypes between healthy human individuals. Clones were sequenced by immunoSEQ multiplex PCR, and TCRdb holds only the in-frame ones, with some missing. The sample has approximately 1,500,000 clones, under 99% seen once. Sequencing input: naive CD4+ T cells sorted from blood. These receptors were collected from a man aged 30 to 45 in good health. Each CDR3 is given with its conserved first and last residue.

J gene	CDR3 length	V gene	CDR3 protein
TRBJ1-3	14	TRBV19	CASSIRAPDDTIYF
TRBJ2-7	11	TRBV30	CASGRTYEQYF
TRBJ2-3	16	TRBV10-1	CASSPMEGFGTDTQYF
TRBJ2-1	18	TRBV7-2	CASSLRGLDRLVYNEQFF
TRBJ2-7	15	TRBV7-8	CASSSGLAGVYEQYF
TRBJ1-1	13	TRBV10-1	CASQNHRTAEAFF
TRBJ2-2	14	TRBV6-4	CASSRGISTGELFF
TRBJ1-1	15	TRBV7-9	CASSLLSDMGTEAFF
TRBJ1-1	16	TRBV5-1	CASSLGTGAVNTEAFF
TRBJ2-2	16	TRBV11-2	CASSFRTGGVAGELFF
TRBJ2-1	16	TRBV4-3	CASSQDLAGAYNEQFF
TRBJ1-1	14	TRBV11-2	CASSIRTGNTEAFF
TRBJ1-4	13	TRBV5-1	CASSSAELEKLFF
TRBJ1-2	18	TRBV7-9	CASSLARRSALWDYGYTF
TRBJ1-2	13	TRBV28	CASSSRGRGGYTF
TRBJ1-2	17	TRBV7-9	CASSLAGAGGPNYGYTF
TRBJ2-1	12	TRBV11-3	CASSFVDGVQFF
TRBJ2-2	15	TRBV21-1	CASSKAPTGAGELFF
TRBJ2-7	13	TRBV6-5	CASSYSMGYEQYF